The present T cell receptor (beta chain) was sequenced within a study of OX40 agonist ivuxolimab in advanced cancers. Study as a whole: Patients were dosed with the agonistic anti-OX40 (CD134) antibody ivuxolimab. Intravenous ivuxolimab at 0.01 to 10 mg/kg was given to patients every 2 weeks. Study results and caveats: Compared with others, partial responders at 0.1-3.0 mg/kg displayed clonal expansion among the lowest.

A remark on this clone: The antigen is undetermined.

Profiled with immunoSEQ multiplex PCR; TCRdb holds only in-frame clones, not every one. The sample includes tens of thousands of clones, roughly 80% of them seen just once. The V gene end was trimmed by 3 bases and the J gene end by 4 bases; junction bases not matched to a gene: 7. CDR3 length equals 15 residues. From germline, CDR1 is SGHNT and CDR2 YYREEE (reference sequence). The chain employs TRBV5-4 and TRBJ2-3; 8 bases agree with TRBD2. The TCR comes from an adult with an advanced solid tumor such as melanoma, head and neck, liver or kidney cancer. The sample was CD4+ or CD8+ T cells sorted from blood, taken in a trial of the OX40 agonist ivuxolimab. The CDR3, as DNA: TGTGCCAGCAGCTCCGGGACTAGAGGCGCAGATACGCAGTATTTT. Its protein is CASSSGTRGADTQYF. Supplemented by reference TRBV5-4 and TRBJ2-3, the full variable domain reads ETGVTQSPTHLIKTRGQQVTLRCSSQSGHNTVSWYQQALGQGPQFIFQYYREEENGRGNFPPRFSGLQFPNYSSELNVNALELDDSALYLCASSSGTRGADTQYFGPGTRLTVL.